Shown below are 15 T cell receptor beta chains from a single sample sequenced in a study of shared T cell receptors in the human thymus. TCRdb's copy holds only in-frame clones and misses some; the assay was immunoSEQ multiplex PCR. The repertoire consists of 600,000 or so clones, with 87% occurring once and the leading ten covering roughly 0.0087%. These data are also associated with another study on human thymus T cells.

The sample consisted of thymocytes. The receptors were gathered from a boy in the first two years of life with a congenital heart defect.

CDR3 amino acids: CASGSREREDYTF. CDR3 sequence (DNA): TGTGCTAGTGGTTCGCGGGAAAGGGAAGACTACACCTTC. The chain has TRBV12-5 and TRBJ1-2; D remains unclear. The CDR3 runs to 13 residues. The germline V gene has CDR1 LGHNT and CDR2 FRNRAP. V dropped 4 bases and J dropped 10 bases, with 16 bases sitting between them.

This clone appeared a single time. The chain employs TRBV27 and TRBJ2-7; TRBD1 might be the D (5 bases). This CDR3 is 16 amino acids long. V was pared by 4 bases and J by 0 bases, with 16 bases between. CDR1 MNHEY and CDR2 SMNVEV come from the germline V gene (reference sequence). The DNA for the CDR3 is TGTGCCAGCAGTTCCCGGCCCCTTAGGGGCTCCTACGAGCAGTACTTC. It codes for CASSSRPLRGSYEQYF.

This sequence joins TRBV19 and TRBJ1-1; D is possibly TRBD1 (6 bases). This CDR3 comprises 13 residues. CDR1 and CDR2 from the germline V gene are LNHDA and SQIVND (reference sequence). Trimming pared 11 bases from V and 0 bases from J, leaving 13 bases between. CDR3 protein: CAVRGGMNTEAFF. The CDR3 nucleotides read TGTGCCGTAAGGGGGGGGATGAACACTGAAGCTTTCTTT.

The V call is TRBV5-4, the J call TRBJ1-2; D perhaps matches TRBD1 (6 bases). The CDR3 spans 14 residues. With 4 bases removed from V and 4 bases from J, the gap between germline ends came to 14 bases. Germline V lookup: CDR1 SGHNT, CDR2 YYREEE (reference sequence). The CDR3, as DNA: TGTGCCAGCAGCCCCCGGACAGACTCCTATGGCTACACCTTC. This sequence encodes CASSPRTDSYGYTF. The variable domain in full, with the rest retrieved from reference TRBV5-4 and TRBJ1-2, is ETGVTQSPTHLIKTRGQQVTLRCSSQSGHNTVSWYQQALGQGPQFIFQYYREEENGRGNFPPRFSGLQFPNYSSELNVNALELDDSALYLCASSPRTDSYGYTFGSGTRLTVV.

The rearrangement links TRBV29-1 to TRBJ1-6; D is unclear. CDR1 and CDR2 (germline): SQVTM, ANQGSEA. Between the trimmed V and J ends, which lost 4 bases and 0 bases, there was a span of 13 bases. The CDR3 has 16 amino acids. The CDR3 region is CSVGFVVVSYNSPLHF. DNA of the CDR3: TGCAGCGTTGGATTCGTAGTAGTCTCCTATAATTCACCCCTCCACTTT.

The rearrangement links TRBV30 to TRBJ1-2; D gene unclear. CDR1 and CDR2 from the germline V gene are GTSNPN and SVGIG (reference sequence). The CDR3 contains 12 residues. V shed 4 bases and J shed 9 bases, with 15 bases lying between them. DNA for the CDR3: TGTGCCTGGAACGAAGAGAAGATCCGCTACACCTTC. Translated: CAWNEEKIRYTF.

This chain links TRBV29-1 with TRBJ1-5; a possible D gene is TRBD1 (5 bases). The CDR3 covers 14 residues. The ends were cut back, 6 bases at V and 6 bases at J, with 18 bases in the middle. Germline V gives CDR1 SQVTM, CDR2 ANQGSEA. The DNA of the CDR3 is TGCAGCGTCGTGTGGGGCGCCGGGGGTCAGCCCCAGCATTTT. Protein product: CSVVWGAGGQPQHF.

As concerns this clone: Sequence at one end of the junction differs from germline and may be a read error. This CDR3 is also generated by other DNA sequences in the sample. The V gene is TRBV5-6, the J gene TRBJ1-1, with 8 bases lining up with TRBD1. This CDR3 spans 14 amino acids. Per germline, CDR1 SGHDT and CDR2 YYEEEE. The CDR3 nucleotides read TGTGCTAGCAGCTCACCGACAGGGGAGACTGAAGCTTTCTTT. The encoded protein is CASSSPTGETEAFF.

This rearrangement joins TRBV19 to TRBJ1-5, with 9 bases identical to TRBD1. Germline V gene lookup returns CDR1 LNHDA and CDR2 SQIVND (reference sequence). CDR3 length: 17 residues. V lost 4 bases, J lost 0 bases, and 7 bases stayed unmatched. This CDR3 is CASSTDRGAYSNQPQHF. CDR3 bases: TGTGCCAGTAGTACAGACAGGGGGGCTTATAGCAATCAGCCCCAGCATTTT.

V and J are TRBV27 and TRBJ1-2; D is unclear. Trimming removed 4 bases at V and 3 bases at J, with 24 bases between. Per germline, CDR1 MNHEY and CDR2 SMNVEV (reference sequence). The CDR3 loop spans 18 amino acids. CDR3 sequence reads: CASSSIKLRRGKDYGYTF. The CDR3 DNA is TGTGCCAGCAGTTCTATTAAGCTCCGGAGAGGGAAGGACTATGGCTACACCTTC.

V gene TRBV4-1 combines with J gene TRBJ1-5; TRBD1 matches at 9 bases. Germline loops: CDR1 MGHRA, CDR2 YSYEKL. There are 16 residues in the CDR3. Unmatched junction bases numbered 6, after V lost 2 bases and J lost 4 bases. The CDR3 protein is CASSQRGTGRNQPQHF. The CDR3 DNA reads TGCGCCAGCAGCCAACGCGGGACAGGGAGGAATCAGCCCCAGCATTTT.

The chain combines TRBV6-6 with TRBJ1-1; 8 nucleotides match TRBD1. The CDR3 length is 12 residues. After removal of 6 bases from V and 12 bases from J, the junction contained 9 bases not matched to a gene. From germline, CDR1 is MNHNY and CDR2 SVGAGI (reference sequence). This CDR3 is CASRFRGQETFF. CDR3 bases: TGTGCCAGCAGGTTCCGGGGACAGGAGACTTTCTTT.

The V gene is TRBV7-9, the J gene TRBJ2-2, with 11 bases fitting TRBD1. J gave up 5 bases and V 5 bases, and 10 bases lay outside the gene matches. The CDR3 totals 17 residues. CDR1 is SEHNR and CDR2 is FQNEAQ in the germline V gene (reference sequence). The CDR3 here is CASSLSGGQGVTGELFF. DNA for the CDR3: TGTGCCAGCAGCCTAAGCGGGGGACAGGGGGTGACCGGGGAGCTGTTTTTT.

The chain recombines TRBV4-3 with TRBJ2-7, with 7 bases that match TRBD1. Trimming took 0 bases from V and 1 from J; bases not matched to a gene: 3. The CDR3 is 15 amino acids. Germline V gene data show CDR1 as LGHNA and CDR2 as YSLEER. This CDR3 is CASSQEVTGSYEQYF. CDR3 bases: TGCGCCAGCAGCCAAGAGGTGACAGGGTCCTACGAGCAGTACTTC.

The chain carries TRBV5-6 and TRBJ1-4; a possible D gene is TRBD1 (5 bases). This CDR3 comprises 17 residues. Germline CDR1 SGHDT, CDR2 YYEEEE. V was clipped by 0 bases and J by 5 bases, with 17 bases between them. DNA for the CDR3: TGTGCCAGCAGCTTGGCCAAGTCTCAGGGTTCGAATGAAAAACTGTTTTTT. Protein: CASSLAKSQGSNEKLFF.